Presented here are 7 T cell receptor beta chains from one specimen sequenced in a study of T cell repertoires in cytomegalovirus infection. TCRdb ran MiXCR on the reads and lists one entry per CDR3 protein. The sample yields more than 200,000 distinct CDR3 sequences, 9.1% seen once. Sample: PBMCs. The receptor set was obtained from a human donor in good health (CMV status not recorded). Some clones in this sample may be carry-over from other donors' samples.

There are many counts of this clonotype. The chain employs TRBV6-1 and TRBJ2-3; tentative D call: TRBD2 (7 bases). This CDR3 is built from 15 residues. Trimming took 6 bases from V and 4 from J, leaving 17 bases between them. The germline V gene encodes CDR1 MNHNS and CDR2 SASEGT. In DNA form, the CDR3 reads TGTGCCAGCAGCCCAAGGGGGGGCTTAGCAGATACGCAGTATTTT. This encodes CASSPRGGLADTQYF.

This clonotype was detected many times. The rearrangement links TRBV7-2 to TRBJ1-2; TRBD1 matches 8 bases. Trimming cost V 5 bases and J 4 bases; bases outside gene matches: 6. The CDR3 consists of 14 residues. Germline assignment: CDR1 SGHTA and CDR2 FQGNSA. The CDR3 loop is CASSARTGLYGYTF. In nucleotides, the CDR3 is TGTGCCAGCAGCGCCAGGACAGGGCTCTATGGCTACACCTTC.

The gene calls are TRBV6-1 and TRBJ1-5; D is perhaps TRBD1 (6 bases). This CDR3 has 14 amino acids. Per the germline V gene, CDR1 is MNHNS and CDR2 is SASEGT. V dropped 8 bases and J dropped 4 bases, with 15 bases sitting between them. CDR3 nucleotide sequence: TGTGCCAGCGCAACAGGGTCGAAAAATCAGCCCCAGCATTTT. Translation gives CASATGSKNQPQHF.

The sample holds many counts of this clonotype. The V gene is TRBV27, the J gene TRBJ1-1; 10 nucleotides agree with TRBD1. J lost 7 bases, V lost 3 bases, and 2 bases had no gene match. The CDR3 is 13 amino acids. Germline lookup yields CDR1 MNHEY and CDR2 SMNVEV (reference sequence). CDR3 amino acids: CASSFGQGGEAFF. CDR3 in DNA: TGTGCCAGCAGTTTTGGACAGGGGGGTGAAGCTTTCTTT.

This clonotype was seen repeatedly, ten times or more. The rearrangement joins TRBV7-8 to TRBJ2-3, with D perhaps matching TRBD1 (6 bases). V shed 1 base and J shed 5 bases, with 10 bases lying between them. The CDR3 contains 14 residues. CDR1 is SGHVS, CDR2 FQNEAQ, per germline. The CDR3 DNA reads as TGTGCCAGCAGCTTAGTACAGGGCGGAGATACGCAGTATTTT. Its protein is CASSLVQGGDTQYF.

This clonotype was seen ten or more times. The chain uses TRBV27 and TRBJ2-6; D possibly corresponds to TRBD1 (6 bases). V was clipped by 6 bases and J by 0 bases, with 18 bases between them. In germline, CDR1 is MNHEY, CDR2 SMNVEV (reference sequence). The CDR3 sequence is 18 residues long. CDR3 nucleotides: TGTGCCAGCAGCGTGGACAGTCGTTTGGCCTCTGGGGCCAACGTCCTGACTTTC. Translated: CASSVDSRLASGANVLTF.

V and J are TRBV7-2 and TRBJ2-5, with 7 bases fitting TRBD1. This CDR3 is 13 amino acids long. The junction had 6 bases not matched to a gene; V was cut back by 6 bases and J by 5 bases. CDR1 SGHTA and CDR2 FQGNSA come from the germline V gene. CDR3 bases: TGTGCCAGCAGTTTTGAACAGGGGGAGACCCAGTACTTC. Its protein is CASSFEQGETQYF.